A single sample gave rise to the 30 T cell receptor beta chains below, sequenced in a study of blood T cell repertoires in COVID-19. Sequencing was performed with immunoSEQ multiplex PCR; in TCRdb, only in-frame clones are kept and a portion is missing. The sample includes approximately 58,000 clones, around four fifths of them seen just once. The sequenced sample consisted of peripheral blood. Receptors originate from a man between 60 and 70 years old with COVID-19, enrolled during active disease.

The V gene is TRBV10-3, the J gene TRBJ2-1; perhaps TRBD2 as D (6 bases). In germline, CDR1 is ENHRY, CDR2 SYGVKD. Deletions cut 2 bases from V and 0 bases from J, with 14 bases between. The CDR3 runs 17 residues. CDR3 DNA sequence: TGTGCCATCAGTGAGAGAGAGGTGACTAGCTCCTACAATGAGCAGTTCTTC. Protein sequence: CAISEREVTSSYNEQFF.

This clone was seen only once. This sequence joins TRBV6-5 and TRBJ2-5; possibly TRBD1 for D (6 bases). V lost 0 bases and J lost 2, with 7 bases in between. CDR1 and CDR2 (germline): MNHEY, SVGAGI. The CDR3 runs 14 residues. The CDR3 nucleotides are TGTGCCAGCAGTTACTCACAGGGTCAAGAGACCCAGTACTTC. Protein sequence: CASSYSQGQETQYF.

This clone was seen only a few times. The V and J genes are TRBV6-1 and TRBJ2-2; 8 nucleotides align to TRBD1. The CDR3 has 16 amino acids. With 4 bases clipped from V and 3 bases from J, the junction kept 7 bases outside the gene matches. Germline values: CDR1 MNHNS, CDR2 SASEGT. CDR3 coding DNA: TGTGCCAGCAGTGGCCCAGGGACAGGTGACACCGGGGAGCTGTTTTTT. Its protein product is CASSGPGTGDTGELFF.

The chain recombines TRBV6-2 or TRBV6-3 with TRBJ2-7, with 9 nucleotides matching TRBD1. Trimming cost V 5 bases and J 6 bases; bases outside gene matches: 11. Germline V CDR1 and CDR2: MNHEY, SVGEGT. This CDR3 is built from 15 residues. The DNA of the CDR3 is TGTGCCAGCAGTGCGAGACAGGGGGGAACAGGCGAGCAGTACTTC. Translated, it gives CASSARQGGTGEQYF.

The chain has TRBV3-1 (or the pseudogene TRBV3-2) and TRBJ2-7; TRBD1 aligns across 11 bases. V trimming: 3 bases; J trimming: 5 bases; junction bases outside the gene matches: 9. The CDR3 is 16 residues long. Germline CDR1 and CDR2: LGHDT and YNNKEL (reference sequence). DNA of the CDR3: TGTGCCAGCAGCCAGTCGGGGGACAGGGGGTACAACGAGCAGTACTTC. Protein product: CASSQSGDRGYNEQYF.

The V gene is TRBV12-3 or TRBV12-4, the J gene TRBJ1-4; D is perhaps TRBD1 (6 bases). CDR3 length equals 13 residues. Trimming stripped 6 bases from V and 8 bases from J, with 13 bases between. The chain's CDR3 is CASRQGEAEKLFF. The CDR3 nucleotides are TGTGCCAGCAGACAGGGCGAGGCGGAAAAACTGTTTTTT.

This chain uses TRBV25-1 with TRBJ2-1; D is ambiguous. CDR1 MGHDK and CDR2 SYGVNS come from the germline V gene. Between the trimmed V and J ends, which lost 1 base and 10 bases, there was a span of 14 bases. CDR3 length: 14 residues. CDR3 in DNA: TGTGCCAGCAGTGAATCGGAGCGCCCCAAAGAGCAGTTCTTC. It specifies CASSESERPKEQFF.

The chain joins TRBV7-6 to TRBJ1-5, with TRBD1 identical over 9 bases. Germline CDR1 SGHVS, CDR2 FNYEAQ. The CDR3 consists of 15 residues. Trimming removed 5 bases from V and 2 bases from J; junction bases left unmatched: 4. The CDR3 nucleotides read TGTGCCAGCAGCCGGGGACAGGGACGCAATCAGCCCCAGCATTTT. Encoded protein: CASSRGQGRNQPQHF.

CDR3: CASSLDSRGSDTQYF. The DNA for the CDR3 is TGTGCCAGCAGCTTAGATAGTCGGGGGTCTGATACGCAGTATTTT. The V and J genes are TRBV7-2 and TRBJ2-3; TRBD2 is a possible D gene (6 bases). The CDR3 has 15 residues. Per the germline V gene, CDR1 is SGHTA and CDR2 is FQGNSA. V was cut by 1 base and J by 6 bases, with 14 bases left in between.

The chain combines TRBV19 with TRBJ1-5, with 8 nucleotides matching TRBD1. CDR1 is LNHDA and CDR2 is SQIVND in the germline V gene (reference sequence). CDR3 size: 16 residues. V was clipped by 3 bases and J by 2 bases; unmatched bases: 6. The CDR3 loop is CASSIFRGRGNQPQHF. The DNA of the CDR3 is TGTGCCAGTAGTATCTTCAGGGGGCGCGGCAATCAGCCCCAGCATTTT.

V is TRBV4-1 and J is TRBJ1-2, with D unclear. Between the trimmed V and J ends, which lost 1 base and 4 bases, there was a span of 13 bases. Germline CDR1 reads MGHRA; CDR2 reads YSYEKL. CDR3 length: 15 residues. The CDR3 sequence: CASSQVRQASYGYTF. Written as DNA, the CDR3 is TGCGCCAGCAGCCAAGTCCGCCAGGCCAGCTATGGCTACACCTTC.

V usage is TRBV12-5 and J usage is TRBJ1-1, with 9 bases fitting TRBD1. CDR1 and CDR2 (germline): LGHNT, FRNRAP. This CDR3 comprises 16 residues. V shed 1 base, J shed 5 bases, and the junction held 8 bases outside the gene matches. CDR3 sequence reads: CASGLATGQGVTEAFF. The CDR3 DNA sequence: TGTGCTAGTGGTTTGGCTACGGGACAGGGTGTTACTGAAGCTTTCTTT.

The V and J genes are TRBV18 and TRBJ1-1; 8 positions agree with TRBD1. Germline V gives CDR1 KGHSH, CDR2 LQKENI. Trimming took 4 bases from V and 3 from J; bases not matched to a gene: 13. This CDR3 has 17 residues. CDR3 residues: CASSLRDRGLGYTEAFF. CDR3 nucleotide sequence: TGTGCCAGCTCACTTCGTGACAGGGGACTTGGGTACACTGAAGCTTTCTTT.

The chain recombines TRBV4-1 with TRBJ1-1, with 7 bases matching TRBD1. After removal of 4 bases from V and 3 bases from J, the junction contained 8 bases not matched to a gene. The length of the CDR3 is 15 residues. The germline V gene has CDR1 MGHRA and CDR2 YSYEKL. CDR3 loop: CASSPTNGQDTEAFF. DNA for the CDR3: TGCGCCAGCAGCCCAACCAACGGACAGGACACTGAAGCTTTCTTT.

The V gene is TRBV18, the J gene TRBJ1-1; D gene uncertain. This CDR3 is 15 amino acids long. Per the germline V gene, CDR1 is KGHSH and CDR2 is LQKENI. The ends were cut back, 1 base at V and 0 bases at J, with 9 bases in the middle. CDR3 bases: TGTGCCAGCTCACCACTCCCGGGGATGAACACTGAAGCTTTCTTT. It translates to CASSPLPGMNTEAFF.

This clone is labeled medium-sized. The genes are TRBV9 and TRBJ1-2, with D perhaps TRBD1 (5 bases). Trimming took off 0 bases at V and 8 bases at J, with 17 bases between the two ends. This CDR3 contains 15 residues. Germline V lookup: CDR1 SGDLS, CDR2 YYNGEE. This chain's CDR3 is CASSVEGGRRQGYTF. In DNA, the CDR3 is TGTGCCAGCAGCGTAGAGGGAGGACGGCGACAGGGCTACACCTTC.

This clone was counted a few times. The chain has TRBV6-5 and TRBJ1-1, with a possible D match to TRBD1 (6 bases). The CDR3 loop spans 14 amino acids. V lost 6 bases and J 4 bases, leaving 15 bases between the germline ends. Germline V gives CDR1 MNHEY, CDR2 SVGAGI. CDR3 bases: TGTGCCAGCAGAGACAGGTCGGGGAGCACTGAAGCTTTCTTT. Amino acids: CASRDRSGSTEAFF.

This rearrangement joins TRBV7-3 to TRBJ2-2; 15 positions match TRBD2. CDR1 and CDR2 from the germline V gene are SGHTA and FQGTGA. With 2 bases clipped from V and 6 bases from J, the junction kept 1 base outside the gene matches. The CDR3 sequence is 16 residues long. The DNA of the CDR3 is TGTGCCAGCAGCTTACGGACTAGCGGGAGGGCCGGGGAGCTGTTTTTT. Translated: CASSLRTSGRAGELFF.

J is TRBJ2-5 and V is TRBV11-3; weak D call: TRBD1 (7 bases). The CDR3 length is 15 residues. The ends were cut back, 1 base at V and 2 bases at J, with 11 bases in the middle. Germline V gives CDR1 SGHNT, CDR2 YENEEA. This chain's CDR3 is CASSLGAGGQETQYF. In DNA form, the CDR3 reads TGTGCCAGCAGCTTAGGAGCAGGGGGGCAAGAGACCCAGTACTTC.

J is TRBJ2-3 and V is TRBV5-6, with 8 bases fitting TRBD2. Germline V CDR1 and CDR2: SGHDT, YYEEEE. Germline trimming cut 4 bases from V and 1 base from J; bases unmatched to any gene: 5. The CDR3 is 15 residues long. Here the CDR3 reads CASSPQAGGTDTQYF. The CDR3 DNA reads TGTGCCAGCAGCCCCCAAGCGGGGGGCACAGATACGCAGTATTTT. The full variable domain, its missing parts supplied by reference TRBV5-6 and TRBJ2-3, is DAGVTQSPTHLIKTRGQQVTLRCSPKSGHDTVSWYQQALGQGPQFIFQYYEEEERQRGNFPDRFSGHQFPNYSSELNVNALLLGDSALYLCASSPQAGGTDTQYFGPGTRLTVL.

The chain couples TRBV11-3 to TRBJ2-7; D unresolved. V lost 6 bases to trimming and J lost 7 bases, with 16 bases between them. Germline-derived CDR1 and CDR2 are SGHNT and YENEEA. The CDR3 covers 13 residues. CDR3 in amino acids: CASRQKSGFEQYF. The CDR3 DNA is TGTGCCAGCAGGCAGAAATCCGGGTTTGAGCAGTACTTC.

The chain combines TRBV7-6 with TRBJ2-7; 7 nucleotides match TRBD1. CDR3 length: 17 residues. Trimming cost V 5 bases and J 2 bases; bases outside gene matches: 15. Germline-derived CDR1 and CDR2 are SGHVS and FNYEAQ. The CDR3 DNA follows: TGTGCCAGCAGCCTATTACCCCTCACGGGACAGCCCTACGAGCAGTACTTC. This gives the protein CASSLLPLTGQPYEQYF.

The V gene is TRBV29-1, the J gene TRBJ2-7, with 13 bases matching TRBD2. The V segment lost 6 bases and the J segment 5 bases; nucleotides outside the gene matches: 7. Germline V CDR1 and CDR2: SQVTM, ANQGSEA. This CDR3 has 14 amino acids. CDR3 DNA: TGCAGCGTCCGAGGACTAGCGGGAGCAGACGAGCAGTACTTC. It is translated as CSVRGLAGADEQYF.

This clone was seen just once. The V call is TRBV2, the J call TRBJ2-1, with 9 nucleotides matching TRBD1. V lost 5 bases, J lost 8 bases, and 7 bases stayed unmatched. Germline loops: CDR1 SNHLY, CDR2 FYNNEI. CDR3 length: 14 amino acids. CDR3 amino acids: CASSLRDRDDEQFF. CDR3 DNA: TGTGCCAGCAGTCTCCGGGACAGGGACGATGAGCAGTTCTTC.

The rearrangement uses TRBV19 and TRBJ2-5, with 8 positions matching TRBD2. CDR1 LNHDA and CDR2 SQIVND come from the germline V gene (reference sequence). The ends lost 7 bases at V and 0 bases at J; junction bases unmatched: 10. The CDR3 is 16 amino acids. The CDR3 DNA reads TGTGCCAGTAACGGCGGGGGGATCATGTACCAAGAGACCCAGTACTTC. Amino acids: CASNGGGIMYQETQYF.

The CDR3 region is CASSLYSQETQYF. For the CDR3, the DNA is TGTGCCAGCAGCTTGTACAGTCAAGAGACCCAGTACTTC. The genes are TRBV5-5 and TRBJ2-5; unclear D gene. CDR1 and CDR2 (germline): SGHKS, YYEKEE (reference sequence). The CDR3 consists of 13 residues. Between the trimmed V and J ends, which lost 1 base and 2 bases, there was a span of 6 bases.

The chain couples TRBV18 to TRBJ2-5; 7 bases match TRBD1. The germline V gene encodes CDR1 KGHSH and CDR2 LQKENI. The ends lost 0 bases at V and 5 bases at J; junction bases unmatched: 6. This CDR3 spans 15 amino acids. The CDR3 reads CASSPPDRVGETQYF. In DNA form, the CDR3 reads TGTGCCAGCTCACCACCCGACAGGGTGGGCGAGACCCAGTACTTC.

The rearrangement joins TRBV3-1 (or the pseudogene TRBV3-2) to TRBJ1-1; no reliable D call. Trimming pared 1 base from V and 7 bases from J, leaving 10 bases between. The germline CDR1 and CDR2 sequences are LGHDT and YNNKEL (reference sequence). The CDR3 has 13 residues. The CDR3 loop is CASSQGAWSEAFF. DNA of the CDR3: TGTGCCAGCAGCCAAGGTGCCTGGAGTGAAGCTTTCTTT.

This sequence joins TRBV5-5 and TRBJ2-7; D is possibly TRBD1 (5 bases). Germline lookup yields CDR1 SGHKS and CDR2 YYEKEE (reference sequence). The V end lost 4 bases, the J end lost 2 bases, and 19 bases lay between the germline ends. The CDR3 length is 16 residues. The CDR3 coding sequence is TGTGCCAGCAGCCCTACCCCGGACATTCGACCCTACGAGCAGTACTTC. Translating gives CASSPTPDIRPYEQYF.

This clone has more than one count but fewer than ten. J is TRBJ1-6 and V is TRBV12-3 or TRBV12-4; D is possibly TRBD1 (6 bases). V lost 3 bases to trimming and J lost 11 bases, with 11 bases between them. This CDR3 has 13 residues. CDR3 protein: CASSLGAGTPLHF. The CDR3, as DNA: TGTGCCAGCAGTTTGGGGGCAGGGACACCCCTCCACTTT.